The present TCR beta chain was sequenced within a study of blood T cell repertoires in COVID-19. At the level of the study: The analysed material was cDNA or gDNA that came from T cells, B-cell-depleted T cells, or PBMCs.

Recruited during active infection, patients (from Seattle) were subsequently followed longitudinally. Germline CDR1 and CDR2: SGHNT and YENEEA. The CDR3 runs 13 residues. V gave up 2 bases and J gave up 0 bases, with 3 bases separating them. Sequencing was performed with immunoSEQ multiplex PCR; in TCRdb, only in-frame clones are kept and a portion is missing. The sample lists roughly 100,000 clones, more than 90% occurring once. The chain is built from TRBV11-3 and TRBJ2-3; D is uncertain. This TCR was sampled from a woman between 45 and 65 years old with COVID-19, enrolled during active disease. The sequenced sample consisted of peripheral blood. As DNA, the CDR3 is TGTGCCAGCAGCTTACGGAGCACAGATACGCAGTATTTT. It yields the protein CASSLRSTDTQYF.